This TCR beta chain derives from a study of Graves' ophthalmopathy and Graves' hyperthyroidism. The study amplified TCR beta CDR3 regions using RNA transcripts. An opening RT-PCR round employed HTBI primers and preceded a second-round multiplex PCR. TCRdb itself ran the multiplex PCR reads through MiXCR, one entry per CDR3 protein. The sample includes about 370,000 distinct CDR3 sequences, about a sixth of them seen just once. Calling hyperthyroidism stable required that no ophthalmopathy show up within 18 months of follow-up. Each diagnosis was determined on the basis of clinical symptoms, serum thyroxine, TRAb, thyroid ultrasound and orbital computed tomography. The PBMCs used were ones drawn from 9.5 to 10 ml of fresh peripheral blood. The germline V gene encodes CDR1 SGHRS and CDR2 YFSETQ. The germline V and J ends were trimmed by 7 bases and 7 bases, with 20 bases remaining between them. The CDR3 has 14 residues.

Sequences were obtained from peripheral blood. This clonotype originated in an adult woman with stable Graves' hyperthyroidism. V gene TRBV5-1 combines with J gene TRBJ2-5, with a possible D match to TRBD1 (7 bases). The CDR3 nucleotides are TGCGCCAGCTCCCCGACAGGGTCCGGGGGGACCCAGTACTTC. Its protein is CASSPTGSGGTQYF.